A selection of T cell receptor beta chains follows, all from one sample in a study of CD8 T cells in Susac syndrome. Via MiXCR, TCRdb re-called the immunoSEQ multiplex PCR reads, giving one row per CDR3 protein. The table includes about 250,000 distinct CDR3 sequences, roughly 95% detected once. The specimen was CD4+ T cells from PBMCs. The source is a human donor with multiple sclerosis. CDR3s include the opening cysteine and the closing phenylalanine or tryptophan. A D gene is named only where the DNA matches it firmly. Part of the rows lack a size; the others show once, few, many or a class for expanded clones.

cdr3_nt: TGCGCCAGCAGCCAAGTAGCGGGGGGGCCAGATACGCAGTATTTT
cdr3_aa: CASSQVAGGPDTQYF
v_call: TRBV4-1
clone_size: NA
d_call: TRBD2
j_call: TRBJ2-3

cdr3_nt: TGCGCCAGCAGCTTGGCGGGACAGGGGGCGAGGATTGAGACCCAGTACTTC
cdr3_aa: CASSLAGQGARIETQYF
v_call: TRBV5-1
clone_size: NA
d_call: TRBD1
j_call: TRBJ2-5

cdr3_nt: TGTGCCAGCAGTTACGAGGCCCCCTATAGGTCGACCAACACCGGGGAGCTGTTTTTT
cdr3_aa: CASSYEAPYRSTNTGELFF
v_call: TRBV6-5
clone_size: NA
d_call: NA
j_call: TRBJ2-2

cdr3_nt: TGTGCCAGCAGCCCCCGGTTCACGGGGTACAATGAGCAGTTCTTC
cdr3_aa: CASSPRFTGYNEQFF
v_call: TRBV11-1
clone_size: NA
d_call: NA
j_call: TRBJ2-1

cdr3_nt: TGTGCCAGTAGCTGGGGACCTCAGGTGGAGCAGTACTTC
cdr3_aa: CASSWGPQVEQYF
v_call: TRBV19
clone_size: NA
d_call: NA
j_call: TRBJ2-7

cdr3_nt: TGTGCCAGCAGTAGGACAGGGCTTGTGGATGAGCAGTTCTTC
cdr3_aa: CASSRTGLVDEQFF
v_call: TRBV2
clone_size: NA
d_call: TRBD1
j_call: TRBJ2-1

cdr3_nt: TGTGCCAGCAGTTCCCCGGGACCCCACACCGGGGAGCTGTTTTTT
cdr3_aa: CASSSPGPHTGELFF
v_call: TRBV6-1
clone_size: NA
d_call: NA
j_call: TRBJ2-2

cdr3_nt: TGCGCCAGCAGCGAAAGCTACTATGGCTACACCTTC
cdr3_aa: CASSESYYGYTF
v_call: TRBV5-1
clone_size: NA
d_call: NA
j_call: TRBJ1-2

cdr3_nt: TGTGCCAGCAGCCAGCCCGAGAAACAGGATCGGGTAGAGACCCAGTACTTC
cdr3_aa: CASSQPEKQDRVETQYF
v_call: TRBV3-1
clone_size: once
d_call: NA
j_call: TRBJ2-5

cdr3_nt: TGTGCCAGCAGGGGGGCCAGGAGGGATAACACTGAAGCTTTCTTT
cdr3_aa: CASRGARRDNTEAFF
v_call: TRBV6-2/TRBV6-3
clone_size: NA
d_call: NA
j_call: TRBJ1-1

cdr3_nt: TGTGCCAGCAGCCAAGGAGCCTTAGGGCCGGAGGAGAGACCGGCCCAGTACTTC
cdr3_aa: CASSQGALGPEERPAQYF
v_call: TRBV4-2
clone_size: NA
d_call: NA
j_call: TRBJ2-5

cdr3_nt: TGTGCCAGCAGCTTAAAGGACAGGGCAACAGATACGCAGTATTTT
cdr3_aa: CASSLKDRATDTQYF
v_call: TRBV7-3
clone_size: NA
d_call: TRBD1
j_call: TRBJ2-3

cdr3_nt: TGCAGCGTGGATGGGACGGACTACAATGAGCAGTTCTTC
cdr3_aa: CSVDGTDYNEQFF
v_call: TRBV29-1
clone_size: once
d_call: NA
j_call: TRBJ2-1

cdr3_nt: TGTGCCAGCAGCCAGGGTGGGTACAATGAGCAGTTCTTC
cdr3_aa: CASSQGGYNEQFF
v_call: TRBV9
clone_size: NA
d_call: NA
j_call: TRBJ2-1

cdr3_nt: TGTGCCAGCAGTACAGGGGAGAGAGGAGCTTTCTTT
cdr3_aa: CASSTGERGAFF
v_call: TRBV6-5
clone_size: NA
d_call: TRBD1
j_call: TRBJ1-1

cdr3_nt: TGTGCCAGCAGTTCCAGAGGAACTGCGCACGGTGAAGCTTTCTTT
cdr3_aa: CASSSRGTAHGEAFF
v_call: TRBV6-5
clone_size: once
d_call: NA
j_call: TRBJ1-1

cdr3_nt: TGTGCCAGCAGCCCCCTTCCCGCGGGAGTTGTGACAGATACGCAGTATTTT
cdr3_aa: CASSPLPAGVVTDTQYF
v_call: TRBV5-4
clone_size: NA
d_call: TRBD2
j_call: TRBJ2-3

cdr3_nt: TGTGCCAGCAGTTACTCGATCGGGCTAGATCAGCCCCAGCATTTT
cdr3_aa: CASSYSIGLDQPQHF
v_call: TRBV6-5
clone_size: NA
d_call: NA
j_call: TRBJ1-5

cdr3_nt: TGTGCCAGCAGTTTGGGGATTCGTGGCTACACCTTC
cdr3_aa: CASSLGIRGYTF
v_call: TRBV12-3/TRBV12-4
clone_size: NA
d_call: NA
j_call: TRBJ1-2

cdr3_nt: TGTGCCAGCAGCTTAGCCCAGGGTAAGGACTACGAGCAGTACTTC
cdr3_aa: CASSLAQGKDYEQYF
v_call: TRBV7-6
clone_size: NA
d_call: NA
j_call: TRBJ2-7

cdr3_nt: TGTGCCAGCAGCACCCCCAGGGCCCCCCAGCATTTT
cdr3_aa: CASSTPRAPQHF
v_call: TRBV7-9
clone_size: NA
d_call: NA
j_call: TRBJ1-5

cdr3_nt: TGTGCCAGCAGCCAAGATACAGGACAGGGGAACACTGAAGCTTTCTTT
cdr3_aa: CASSQDTGQGNTEAFF
v_call: TRBV3-1
clone_size: once
d_call: TRBD1
j_call: TRBJ1-1

cdr3_nt: TGTGCCAGCAGTTACTCTGTCACCGGGGCCTCTTATAATTCACCCCTCCACTTT
cdr3_aa: CASSYSVTGASYNSPLHF
v_call: TRBV6-5
clone_size: NA
d_call: NA
j_call: TRBJ1-6

cdr3_nt: TGTGCCAGCAGCTATAATACGGGTAGTCAACGTGAAAAACTGTTTTTT
cdr3_aa: CASSYNTGSQREKLFF
v_call: TRBV5-6
clone_size: NA
d_call: NA
j_call: TRBJ1-4

cdr3_nt: TGTGCCAGCAGTTTAGTGGGCAGGGGGCGAAAAATAAATCAGCCCCAGCATTTT
cdr3_aa: CASSLVGRGRKINQPQHF
v_call: TRBV28
clone_size: NA
d_call: TRBD1
j_call: TRBJ1-5

cdr3_nt: TGTGCCAGCAGCCACGAAGGGGGACTAGCTACAGATACGCAGTATTTT
cdr3_aa: CASSHEGGLATDTQYF
v_call: TRBV7-9
clone_size: NA
d_call: TRBD2
j_call: TRBJ2-3

cdr3_nt: TGTGCCACTGAGGGGTCGGCCTACGAGCAGTACTTC
cdr3_aa: CATEGSAYEQYF
v_call: TRBV7-9
clone_size: NA
d_call: NA
j_call: TRBJ2-7

cdr3_nt: TGTGCCAGCACCGCTTGGGGGGGACAGGGTGGTTCCGAAGCTTTCTTT
cdr3_aa: CASTAWGGQGGSEAFF
v_call: TRBV27
clone_size: NA
d_call: TRBD1
j_call: TRBJ1-1

cdr3_nt: TGTGCCAGCAGCAAGGACAGGCTAGAAAAACTGTTTTTT
cdr3_aa: CASSKDRLEKLFF
v_call: TRBV2
clone_size: NA
d_call: TRBD1
j_call: TRBJ1-4

cdr3_nt: TGTGCCAGCAGCTTAGCCGGGACTAGCTTAAACTACGAGCAGTACTTC
cdr3_aa: CASSLAGTSLNYEQYF
v_call: TRBV7-2
clone_size: once
d_call: TRBD2
j_call: TRBJ2-7

cdr3_nt: TGCAGCGTTGGGGACACGACCGAGTTCTTC
cdr3_aa: CSVGDTTEFF
v_call: TRBV29-1
clone_size: NA
d_call: NA
j_call: TRBJ2-1

cdr3_nt: TGTGCCAGCAGCCGCTGGGGGACTAACACTGAAGCTTTCTTT
cdr3_aa: CASSRWGTNTEAFF
v_call: TRBV7-2
clone_size: NA
d_call: NA
j_call: TRBJ1-1

cdr3_nt: TGTGCCAGCAGACCCGACAGGGTCACTGAAGCTTTCTTT
cdr3_aa: CASRPDRVTEAFF
v_call: TRBV28
clone_size: NA
d_call: TRBD1
j_call: TRBJ1-1

cdr3_nt: TGTGCCAGCAGTTTCCTAGCGGGGGGGATGAATGAGCAGTTCTTC
cdr3_aa: CASSFLAGGMNEQFF
v_call: TRBV12-3/TRBV12-4
clone_size: NA
d_call: TRBD2
j_call: TRBJ2-1

cdr3_nt: TGCAGCGTCGGGTGGGGGGTCGGCACAGATACGCAGTATTTT
cdr3_aa: CSVGWGVGTDTQYF
v_call: TRBV29-1
clone_size: NA
d_call: NA
j_call: TRBJ2-3

cdr3_nt: TGTGCCAGCAGCTACCGACTAGCCAAAAACATTCAGTACTTC
cdr3_aa: CASSYRLAKNIQYF
v_call: TRBV5-8
clone_size: few
d_call: NA
j_call: TRBJ2-4

cdr3_nt: TGCAGTGCTCTTACAGGGACCACCCGTGGTGAGCAGTACTTC
cdr3_aa: CSALTGTTRGEQYF
v_call: TRBV20-1
clone_size: NA
d_call: NA
j_call: TRBJ2-7

cdr3_nt: TGCGCCAGCAGCTTGGGGGACTCGACTCTAGCCAAAAACATTCAGTACTTC
cdr3_aa: CASSLGDSTLAKNIQYF
v_call: TRBV5-1
clone_size: NA
d_call: NA
j_call: TRBJ2-4

cdr3_nt: TGTGCCAGCAGGGTTCAGGGAAAACAAGAGACCCAGTACTTC
cdr3_aa: CASRVQGKQETQYF
v_call: TRBV28
clone_size: NA
d_call: NA
j_call: TRBJ2-5

cdr3_nt: TGTGCCAGCAGCTATCTGGGACAGCAAGCTTTCTTT
cdr3_aa: CASSYLGQQAFF
v_call: TRBV11-2
clone_size: once
d_call: TRBD1
j_call: TRBJ1-1

cdr3_nt: TGTGCCAGCTCACCCTCAACGAACACTGAAGCTTTCTTT
cdr3_aa: CASSPSTNTEAFF
v_call: TRBV18
clone_size: NA
d_call: NA
j_call: TRBJ1-1

cdr3_nt: TGTGCCTGGAGTGTGGGTGGGAGTGGGAATGAGCAGTTCTTC
cdr3_aa: CAWSVGGSGNEQFF
v_call: TRBV30
clone_size: NA
d_call: NA
j_call: TRBJ2-1

cdr3_nt: TGTGCCAGCAGGCCCAGGGTATCTGGAAACACCATATATTTT
cdr3_aa: CASRPRVSGNTIYF
v_call: TRBV12-3/TRBV12-4
clone_size: NA
d_call: NA
j_call: TRBJ1-3

cdr3_nt: TGCAGTGCTAGAGTCCCAGCGGGAGCTGAGCAGTTCTTC
cdr3_aa: CSARVPAGAEQFF
v_call: TRBV20-1
clone_size: NA
d_call: TRBD2
j_call: TRBJ2-1

cdr3_nt: TGTGCCAGCAGGTCCGGGACAGGGAATTCACCCCTCCACTTT
cdr3_aa: CASRSGTGNSPLHF
v_call: TRBV7-9
clone_size: once
d_call: TRBD1
j_call: TRBJ1-6

cdr3_nt: TGTGCCACCAGCAGAGATAAAACCAACACCGGGGAGCTGTTTTTT
cdr3_aa: CATSRDKTNTGELFF
v_call: TRBV15
clone_size: NA
d_call: NA
j_call: TRBJ2-2

cdr3_nt: TGTGCCAGCAGTTTAATCCGCGGGGGGGAAGCTTTCTTT
cdr3_aa: CASSLIRGGEAFF
v_call: TRBV12-3/TRBV12-4
clone_size: NA
d_call: NA
j_call: TRBJ1-1

cdr3_nt: TGTGCCAGCAGCCGACAGGCCCTCTCTGGAAACACCATATATTTT
cdr3_aa: CASSRQALSGNTIYF
v_call: TRBV27
clone_size: NA
d_call: NA
j_call: TRBJ1-3

cdr3_nt: TGTGCCTGGACCCGTCAGAACATTCAGTACTTC
cdr3_aa: CAWTRQNIQYF
v_call: TRBV30
clone_size: NA
d_call: NA
j_call: TRBJ2-4

cdr3_nt: TGTGCCAGCAGTCCCCCTTCCTCCGGGTCACCGATTTTT
cdr3_aa: CASSPPSSGSPIF
v_call: TRBV12-3/TRBV12-4
clone_size: NA
d_call: NA
j_call: TRBJ1-3

cdr3_nt: TGTGCCAGCAGCCAAGTCAGGGGACAGGACAACGAGCAGTACTTC
cdr3_aa: CASSQVRGQDNEQYF
v_call: TRBV14
clone_size: NA
d_call: TRBD1
j_call: TRBJ2-7

cdr3_nt: TGTGCCAGCAGCTTAGGGGGCTGGACGCCTGGCGCAGATACGCAGTATTTT
cdr3_aa: CASSLGGWTPGADTQYF
v_call: TRBV7-9
clone_size: NA
d_call: NA
j_call: TRBJ2-3

cdr3_nt: TGTGCCAGCTGGGCGTGGGGGTCGGTTGAAAAACTGTTTTTT
cdr3_aa: CASWAWGSVEKLFF
v_call: TRBV12-3/TRBV12-4
clone_size: NA
d_call: NA
j_call: TRBJ1-4

cdr3_nt: TGTGCCAGCAGCCGGATCGCCGGCAAGAACACCGGGGAGCTGTTTTTT
cdr3_aa: CASSRIAGKNTGELFF
v_call: TRBV3-1
clone_size: NA
d_call: NA
j_call: TRBJ2-2

cdr3_nt: TGCAGTGCTACAGGGGGGACGGGTAATCAGCCCCAGCATTTT
cdr3_aa: CSATGGTGNQPQHF
v_call: TRBV20-1
clone_size: NA
d_call: TRBD1
j_call: TRBJ1-5